Listed below are T cell receptor beta chains from one sample, sequenced in a study of blood T cell repertoires in COVID-19. Assay used: immunoSEQ multiplex PCR; TCRdb lists only in-frame clones, some missing. The table shows more than 65,000 clones, with about 93% occurring only once. Sequenced material: peripheral blood. The receptors here all came from a human donor in a cohort sampled during active COVID-19. Both conserved end residues are part of each CDR3. Each record gives: V gene, D gene, J gene, clone size, CDR3 DNA, CDR3 protein. D genes are given only for firm matches. Clone size is given for some rows only: seen once, a few or many times, or a class if the clone is expanded.

TRBV19,NA,TRBJ2-7,once,TGTGCCAGTAGTATTTCGGTCGATTACGAGCAGTACTTC,CASSISVDYEQYF
TRBV11-2,NA,TRBJ1-1,NA,TGTGCCAGCAGCCGAGGACAACCCCTGGGGACTGAAGCTTTCTTT,CASSRGQPLGTEAFF
TRBV5-4,TRBD1,TRBJ2-7,few,TGTGCCAGCAGCTTGGCGGACAGGGCCTCCTACGAGCAGTACTTC,CASSLADRASYEQYF
TRBV9,TRBD1,TRBJ1-1,once,TGTGCCAGCAGCGGACAGGGGCGCACTGAAGCTTTCTTT,CASSGQGRTEAFF
TRBV19,TRBD1,TRBJ1-4,NA,TGTGCCAGTAGTAAAACCCCTCGGACAGGGCCTAATGAAAAACTGTTTTTT,CASSKTPRTGPNEKLFF
TRBV6-5,TRBD2,TRBJ2-3,NA,TGTGCCAGCAGTCCTAGCGGGGGGGCCCAAGATACGCAGTATTTT,CASSPSGGAQDTQYF
TRBV2,TRBD1,TRBJ2-7,NA,TGTGCCAGCAACCCCGGGACAGGGGCCTACGAGCAGTACTTC,CASNPGTGAYEQYF
TRBV9,NA,TRBJ1-3,NA,TGTGCCAGCAGCGATCCAGTATTCTCTGGAAACACCATATATTTT,CASSDPVFSGNTIYF
TRBV2,TRBD2,TRBJ2-5,NA,TGTGCCAGCTCCCAGCGGGGGATTAAAGAAGAGACCCAGTACTTC,CASSQRGIKEETQYF
TRBV28,NA,TRBJ1-2,NA,TGTGCCAGCAGTTTATCGACAGGATTTAAGGGCTACACCTTC,CASSLSTGFKGYTF
TRBV6-4,NA,TRBJ2-2,NA,TGTGCCAGCAGTGCAGGGGTGGACACCGGGGAGCTGTTTTTT,CASSAGVDTGELFF
TRBV4-2,TRBD2,TRBJ2-7,NA,TGTGCCAGCAGCCAAGGACTAGCGGGGACCTACGAGCAGTACTTC,CASSQGLAGTYEQYF
TRBV7-6,NA,TRBJ1-3,NA,TGTGCCAGCAGCTTCACCGGAGGTATTGGAAACACCATATATTTT,CASSFTGGIGNTIYF
TRBV6-5,NA,TRBJ2-7,NA,TGTGCCAGCACGCCAGAAAGAGGACTTTCCTACGAGCAGTACTTC,CASTPERGLSYEQYF
TRBV3-1/TRBV3-2,NA,TRBJ2-3,NA,TGTGCCAGCAGCCACAGGGGCCATAGCACAGATACGCAGTATTTT,CASSHRGHSTDTQYF
TRBV27,TRBD1,TRBJ1-2,NA,TGTGCCAGCAGTTTATCAGGGGGCCTGGAGGGCTACACCTTC,CASSLSGGLEGYTF
TRBV4-3,NA,TRBJ2-7,NA,TGCGCCAGCAGCCAAGCCCACTTAGCGCCGAGCTACGAGCAGTACTTC,CASSQAHLAPSYEQYF
TRBV28,NA,TRBJ2-7,NA,TGTGCCAGCAGTACCCTTACAGGGCTCGAACTCTACGAGCAGTACTTC,CASSTLTGLELYEQYF
TRBV10-3,NA,TRBJ2-7,NA,TGTGCCATCAGTGAGGCAGGGGATTACGAGCAGTACTTC,CAISEAGDYEQYF
TRBV7-2,NA,TRBJ2-7,NA,TGTGCCAGCAGCCTCCCGGGGGTCTACGAGCAGTACTTC,CASSLPGVYEQYF
TRBV2,NA,TRBJ2-7,NA,TGTGCCAGCAGTGAAGTCAGGACCTACGAGCAGTACTTC,CASSEVRTYEQYF
TRBV7-9,TRBD1,TRBJ1-1,NA,TGTGCCAGCACACATGGGACAGACCAAGCTTTCTTT,CASTHGTDQAFF
TRBV6-2/TRBV6-3,NA,TRBJ1-6,NA,TGTGCCAGCAGTTACCAGCGGACTTATAATTCACCCCTCCACTTT,CASSYQRTYNSPLHF